This TCR beta chain was found in a study of T cell responses to AZD1222 COVID-19 vaccine (dated by TCRdb to about 2021). Broadly, across the study: TCR sequencing was performed for approximately 240 trial participants, of whom 200 to 210 were given two doses of AZD1222 and around 26 were given two doses of MenACWY control vaccine. Trial participants were enrolled by age into subgroups of 18-55, 56-69 and 70-plus years, and around 150, 28 and 57 TCR-sequenced participants, respectively, were included in these subgroups.

The germline V gene gives CDR1 as SGHVS and CDR2 as FQNEAQ. Trimmed from V: 5 bases; trimmed from J: 4 bases; junction bases lacking a gene match: 8. Including cysteine and phenylalanine, the CDR3 has 15 amino acids. Only the CDR3 region is kept as DNA, spanning 45 bases read in frame from base 1. Study-wide conclusions, independent of this receptor: Most participants were white British and females outnumbered males, and the authors suggested that clonal diversity may have been underestimated. Conclusions about previously exposed vaccinees are limited, since just 5 or 6 AZD1222 recipients were seropositive for SARS-CoV-2 at baseline. No day 14 peak-response samples were available, so repertoires were characterized only after the peak T cell response. CD4 TCRs associated with the vaccine covered the entire spike protein, and the dominant responses were in regions 160-218 and 743-854. The 56-69-year group was small, and its depth increase did not reach significance, likely because of low power. A significant rise in spike-specific TCR breadth and depth was observed after two AZD1222 doses relative to day 0 and relative to MenACWY recipients. Reportedly, almost half of the unique spike-specific TCRs recognized epitopes lying outside the regions that are mutated in the B.1.351 and B.1.1.7 variants.

In the paper's terms, the time point label means: about 28 days (+/-7) after the second vaccine dose. AZD1222 recipients given second doses at about 4 weeks or at about 12 weeks were pooled, since spike-specific TCR depth and breadth were not found to differ between the two schedules. Vaccinee samples were obtained from the UK trials COV001 and COV002, which included a single-blind randomized controlled phase 2/3 trial of AZD1222 (ChAdOx1 nCoV-19) in healthy adults. Trial participant PBMC samples were collected at day 0 and day 28 after the second dose for TCRbeta chain sequencing. The CDR3 regions of human TCRbeta chains were analyzed by immunosequencing. From the authors' description of their analysis: TCRs in the repertoires were matched against a reference library of SARS-CoV-2-specific TCRs that had been generated with the MIRA antigen-specificity platform. Breadth meant the fraction of unique TCRs that were SARS-CoV-2-associated, whereas depth meant the fraction of total T cells that were SARS-CoV-2-associated. Using the MIRA data, each spike-specific TCR was mapped to the spike region that the TCR reacts to and placed in a CD4 or CD8 class. Log10-transformed breadth and depth values were compared by one-way ANOVA with Sidak's multiple comparisons tests. TCRdb took over this immuneACCESS table, retaining in-frame rearrangements with V and J assigned. Such tables are incomplete; in checked studies, under half of the missing clones stem from an unresolved V gene, and the remainder is unexplained. V and J calls and clone size follow that table, whereas D and trimming were derived from the DNA. The sample data list about 140,000 clones, and about 93% of these were observed just once. The ten top clones hold roughly 7.1% of the sample.

Points on this clone: It has no known antigen specificity. Base qualities are not recorded, but no much larger clone differs from it by a single base.

Specimen: peripheral blood, collected 28 days after the second AZD1222 dose. This chain joins TRBV7-8 to TRBJ1-2, with TRBD1 identical over 9 junction bases. The clonotype originates from an adult who received the AZD1222 COVID-19 vaccine. The CDR3 is CASSETTGGVYGYTF. The base sequence is TGTGCCAGCAGCGAGACGACAGGGGGGGTCTATGGCTACACCTTC.